The next 21 T cell receptor beta chains were all read from a single sample in a study of monozygotic twins with inflammatory bowel disease. TCRdb processed the 5' RACE reads again and assigns one entry to each CDR3 protein, with no DNA. The table for this sample gives a few hundred thousand distinct CDR3 sequences. Sequencing was performed on blood. Receptors originate from a human donor with ulcerative colitis or Crohn's disease, or a healthy co-twin of an affected twin (not recorded which).

The chain uses TRBV15 and TRBJ1-6; checking the TCRdb D call of TRBD1 is not possible without DNA. This CDR3 has 13 residues. CDR1 and CDR2 (germline): LNHNV, YYDKDF (reference sequence). CDR3 residues: CATSRDRASPLHF.

The chain employs TRBV7-2 and TRBJ2-7; the TCRdb call, TRBD1, lacks DNA for checking. CDR3 length: 15 amino acids. The V gene's germline CDR1 is SGHTA and CDR2 FQGNSA. This chain's CDR3 is CASSAGQGAFYEQYF.

The chain has TRBV28 and TRBJ1-4; the TRBD1 assignment by TCRdb is unverifiable without DNA. This CDR3 region has 12 residues. Germline V gene lookup returns CDR1 MDHEN and CDR2 SYDVKM. CDR3 region: CACGQGNEKLFF. Filled out from reference TRBV28 and TRBJ1-4, the complete variable domain reads DVKVTQSSRYLVKRTGEKVFLECVQDMDHENMFWYRQDPGLGLRLIYFSYDVKMKEKGDIPEGYSVSREKKERFSLILESASTNQTSMYLCACGQGNEKLFFGSGTQLSVL.

J is TRBJ2-1 and V is TRBV30; TCRdb gives TRBD1 as the D gene, but with no DNA this cannot be confirmed. This CDR3 comprises 13 residues. Per the germline V gene, CDR1 is GTSNPN and CDR2 is SVGIG (reference sequence). The CDR3 region is CAWSGAGASEQFF.

This rearrangement joins TRBV5-5 to TRBJ1-5; TCRdb gives TRBD1 as the D gene, but with no DNA this cannot be confirmed. CDR3 length: 14 amino acids. Germline-derived CDR1 and CDR2 are SGHKS and YYEKEE (reference sequence). The CDR3 region is CASSLEQGLGPQHF.

The rearrangement joins TRBV15 to TRBJ2-7. Looked up from germline, CDR1 is LNHNV and CDR2 is YYDKDF (reference sequence). There are 13 residues in the CDR3. CDR3 loop: CATSRAESYEQYF. Variable domain in full (rest from reference TRBV15 and TRBJ2-7): DAMVIQNPRYQVTQFGKPVTLSCSQTLNHNVMYWYQQKSSQAPKLLFHYYDKDFNNEADTPDNFQSRRPNTSFCFLDIRSPGLGDTAMYLCATSRAESYEQYFGPGTRLTVT.

V and J are TRBV6-5 and TRBJ2-3. CDR3 length: 14 amino acids. CDR1 and CDR2 (germline): MNHEY, SVGAGI. CDR3 in amino acids: CASSYDRSTDTQYF.

The chain links TRBV5-4 to TRBJ2-5; the D call of TRBD1 rests on TCRdb alone, since no DNA is present to check it. The CDR3 consists of 16 residues. Germline CDR1 SGHNT, CDR2 YYREEE (reference sequence). The CDR3 protein is CASSPLRGSGGETQYF. The whole variable domain, remainder taken from reference TRBV5-4 and TRBJ2-5, is ETGVTQSPTHLIKTRGQQVTLRCSSQSGHNTVSWYQQALGQGPQFIFQYYREEENGRGNFPPRFSGLQFPNYSSELNVNALELDDSALYLCASSPLRGSGGETQYFGPGTRLLVL.

The rearrangement uses TRBV6-2 or TRBV6-3 and TRBJ2-7; TCRdb's D call of TRBD1 is untestable without DNA. The CDR3 contains 15 residues. Germline-derived CDR1 and CDR2 are MNHEY and SVGEGT. The CDR3 sequence is CASSLQGATPNEQYF.

J is TRBJ2-5 and V is TRBV7-2. Germline V gene data show CDR1 as SGHTA and CDR2 as FQGNSA. This CDR3 has 14 amino acids. The CDR3 reads CASRTTLPQETQYF. The entire variable domain, with the rest obtained from reference TRBV7-2 and TRBJ2-5, is as follows: GAGVSQSPSNKVTEKGKDVELRCDPISGHTALYWYRQSLGQGLEFLIYFQGNSAPDKSGLPSDRFSAERTGGSVSTLTIQRTQQEDSAVYLCASRTTLPQETQYFGPGTRLLVL.

The rearrangement joins TRBV4-1 to TRBJ2-7. The CDR3 contains 14 residues. The germline V gene encodes CDR1 MGHRA and CDR2 YSYEKL. Here the CDR3 reads CASSLTRPSYEQYF.

CDR3 protein: CASSEVSNQPQHF. The rearrangement links TRBV6-1 to TRBJ1-5. CDR1 MNHNS and CDR2 SASEGT come from the germline V gene. The CDR3 consists of 13 residues.

The chain is built from TRBV25-1 and TRBJ2-7; the TCRdb D gene call, TRBD1, has no DNA to confirm it. CDR3 length: 12 residues. Germline V lookup: CDR1 MGHDK, CDR2 SYGVNS. This chain's CDR3 is CASSGQVYEQYF.

The V gene is TRBV11-1, the J gene TRBJ1-2; the TCRdb call, TRBD1, lacks DNA for checking. The germline gives CDR1 SGHAT, CDR2 FQDESV (reference sequence). CDR3 length equals 18 residues. Here the CDR3 reads CASSLAPGAQTTNYGYTF.

The V gene is TRBV20-1, the J gene TRBJ2-5; TCRdb selects TRBD2, and the lack of DNA leaves this call unchecked. CDR1 is DFQATT, CDR2 SNEGSKA, per germline (reference sequence). This CDR3 has 14 amino acids. Here the CDR3 reads CSARLTSGQETQYF.

CDR3 sequence: CASSSGHSLGREKLFF. The chain combines TRBV6-5 with TRBJ1-4. The CDR3 covers 16 residues. Germline CDR1 MNHEY, CDR2 SVGAGI.

The CDR3: CASSQERRTGEQYF. The V and J genes are TRBV14 and TRBJ2-7. Germline CDR1 SGHDN, CDR2 FVKESK. The CDR3 loop spans 14 amino acids.

The V gene is TRBV6-6, the J gene TRBJ1-5. The CDR3 totals 14 residues. Germline CDR1 reads MNHNY; CDR2 reads SVGAGI (reference sequence). CDR3 protein: CASSSGRSNQPQHF.

This chain joins TRBV20-1 and TRBJ2-3. This CDR3 comprises 12 residues. Looked up from germline, CDR1 is DFQATT and CDR2 is SNEGSKA (reference sequence). CDR3 amino acids: CSARESTDTQYF.

The chain has TRBV7-8 and TRBJ1-1. The length of the CDR3 is 14 residues. Germline values: CDR1 SGHVS, CDR2 FQNEAQ. The CDR3: CASLLAGFGTEAFF.

CDR3 sequence: CASSGGGVEETQYF. This rearrangement joins TRBV6-2 or TRBV6-3 to TRBJ2-5; TCRdb's D gene call, TRBD2, goes unchecked for lack of DNA. The CDR3 has 14 amino acids. CDR1 is MNHEY, CDR2 SVGEGT, per germline.